Listed below are T cell receptor beta chains from one sample, sequenced in a study of blood T cells in healthy people across ages. One entry per CDR3 protein results from TCRdb running MiXCR on the 5' RACE reads. Of some 760,000 distinct CDR3 sequences listed, approximately 25% are singletons. This same sample was also part of a study on T cells of mothers and their children.

Input material: blood. These receptors all come from a boy between 10 and 17 years old in good health. The CDR3 runs from the conserved cysteine through the conserved F or W. A D gene is named only where the DNA matches it firmly. Not every row has a clone size; where given, it reads once, few, many or a size class.

TRBJ2-7	-	TRBD2	TRBV4-1	CASSQEERGYSYEQYF	TGCGCCAGCAGCCAAGAAGAGCGGGGGTACTCCTACGAGCAGTACTTC
TRBJ2-3	few	-	TRBV29-1	CSVVSTGDTQYF	TGCAGCGTTGTGTCAACCGGAGATACGCAGTATTTT
TRBJ2-1	-	-	TRBV7-2	CASSLVGGSHNEQFF	TGTGCCAGCAGCTTAGTGGGGGGCTCCCACAATGAGCAGTTCTTC
TRBJ2-5	-	TRBD2	TRBV6-2/TRBV6-3	CASSLRLAGGSAETQYF	TGTGCCAGCAGTCTCCGACTAGCGGGGGGCTCGGCGGAGACCCAGTACTTC
TRBJ1-4	-	-	TRBV3-1	CASSHEGNGEKLFF	TGTGCCAGCAGCCATGAGGGTAATGGAGAAAAACTGTTTTTT
TRBJ1-2	few	-	TRBV29-1	CSVEDSAGYYGYTF	TGCAGCGTTGAAGATTCGGCAGGGTACTATGGCTACACCTTC
TRBJ1-3	-	-	TRBV28	CASSLMENTIYF	TGTGCCAGCAGTTTAATGGAAAACACCATATATTTT
TRBJ2-7	-	-	TRBV3-1	CASSQEGDGLYEQYF	TGTGCCAGCAGCCAAGAAGGGGACGGCCTCTACGAGCAGTACTTC
TRBJ2-3	few	TRBD2	TRBV29-1	CSGRTSGRADTQYF	TGCAGCGGGAGGACTAGCGGGAGAGCAGATACGCAGTATTTT
TRBJ1-4	-	TRBD1	TRBV29-1	CSAGTGTVEKLFF	TGCAGCGCCGGGACAGGGACTGTTGAAAAACTGTTTTTT
TRBJ2-4	few	-	TRBV20-1	CSARDAAAKNIQYF	TGCAGTGCTAGAGATGCAGCAGCCAAAAACATTCAGTACTTC
TRBJ1-5	few	-	TRBV29-1	CSVRGVNSNQPQHF	TGCAGCGTGAGGGGAGTGAATAGCAATCAGCCCCAGCATTTT
TRBJ2-7	-	-	TRBV6-5	CASSSLEGVEQYF	TGTGCCAGCAGTTCCCTGGAGGGGGTCGAGCAGTACTTC
TRBJ2-4	few	TRBD1	TRBV12-5	CASGLAQGAKNIQYF	TGTGCTAGTGGTTTGGCACAGGGGGCCAAAAACATTCAGTACTTC
TRBJ2-1	-	-	TRBV7-2	CASSLGWGGRGNEQFF	TGTGCCAGCAGCTTAGGGTGGGGGGGCCGCGGCAATGAGCAGTTCTTC
TRBJ1-2	-	TRBD1	TRBV29-1	CSAGDRGPFYGYTF	TGCAGCGCTGGGGACAGGGGGCCTTTCTATGGCTACACCTTC
TRBJ2-5	few	-	TRBV6-6	CASSYELGETQYF	TGTGCCAGCAGTTACGAATTAGGGGAGACCCAGTACTTC
TRBJ2-5	-	-	TRBV10-3	CAISEPDRGETQYF	TGTGCCATCAGTGAGCCGGACAGAGGGGAGACCCAGTACTTC
TRBJ1-4	-	-	TRBV4-1	CASSHESATNEKLFF	TGCGCCAGCAGCCACGAAAGTGCAACTAATGAAAAACTGTTTTTT
TRBJ2-1	-	TRBD1	TRBV7-8	CASSFQPGQGGRYNEQFF	TGTGCCAGCAGCTTTCAGCCCGGACAGGGAGGTCGGTACAATGAGCAGTTCTTC
TRBJ1-1	-	TRBD1	TRBV12-3/TRBV12-4	CASSLAGTDNTEAFF	TGTGCCAGCAGTTTAGCCGGGACAGACAACACTGAAGCTTTCTTT
TRBJ2-5	few	-	TRBV28	CASSTGNERFF	TGTGCCAGCTCAACAGGGAATGAGCGGTTCTTC
TRBJ2-2	few	TRBD1	TRBV2	CASSHTGDGELFF	TGTGCCAGCAGTCACACAGGGGACGGGGAGCTGTTTTTT
TRBJ2-5	-	TRBD1	TRBV4-1	CASSRRDSIQETQYF	TGCGCCAGCAGCCGTCGGGACAGTATACAAGAGACCCAGTACTTC
TRBJ2-1	-	-	TRBV2	CASNDVDEQFF	TGTGCCAGCAACGACGTGGATGAGCAGTTCTTC